This T cell receptor (beta chain) was recorded in a study of cytomegalovirus exposure and HLA in healthy donors. General study findings and limits: The majority of CMV-associated TCR beta chains were reported as apparently HLA-restricted in a later analysis. Reports indicate that TCR beta sequences accurately predicted the HLA-A and HLA-B alleles of most subjects. The study assumed roughly uniform donor sequencing depth for presence/absence analyses.

PCR primers comprised 60 Vbeta and 13 Jbeta primers. Sequenced by immunoSEQ multiplex PCR; TCRdb stores in-frame clones only, minus some. Of about 130,000 clones listed, 8.9% are singletons. About this clone: What it binds is unknown.

The ends were cut back, 4 bases at V and 3 bases at J, with 16 bases in the middle. CDR1 is SGHDT and CDR2 is YYEEEE in the germline V gene. The CDR3 runs 15 residues. All donors participated as healthy donors of bone marrow. This receptor was taken from a woman aged 40 to 50 in good health and CMV-seropositive. The chain links TRBV5-6 to TRBJ1-1; D is perhaps TRBD1 (6 bases). Sequencing used PBMCs. The CDR3 sequence is CASSRVQGIYTEAFF. The CDR3 DNA follows: TGTGCCAGCAGCCGGGTCCAGGGGATTTACACTGAAGCTTTCTTT. Filled out from reference TRBV5-6 and TRBJ1-1, the complete variable domain reads DAGVTQSPTHLIKTRGQQVTLRCSPKSGHDTVSWYQQALGQGPQFIFQYYEEEERQRGNFPDRFSGHQFPNYSSELNVNALLLGDSALYLCASSRVQGIYTEAFFGQGTRLTVV.